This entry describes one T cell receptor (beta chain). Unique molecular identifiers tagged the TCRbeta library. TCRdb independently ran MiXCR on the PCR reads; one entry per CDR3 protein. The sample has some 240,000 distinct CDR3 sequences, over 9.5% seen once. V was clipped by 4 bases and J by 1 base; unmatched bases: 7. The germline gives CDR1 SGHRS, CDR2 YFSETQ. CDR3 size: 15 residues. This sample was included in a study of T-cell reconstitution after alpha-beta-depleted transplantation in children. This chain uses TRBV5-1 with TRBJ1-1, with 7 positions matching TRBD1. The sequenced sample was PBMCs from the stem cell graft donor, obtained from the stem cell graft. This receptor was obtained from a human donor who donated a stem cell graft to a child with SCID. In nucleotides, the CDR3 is TGCGCCAGCAGCCTGGAGGGGGCGCCGAACACTGAAGCTTTCTTT. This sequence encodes CASSLEGAPNTEAFF. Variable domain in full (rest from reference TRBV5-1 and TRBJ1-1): KAGVTQTPRYLIKTRGQQVTLSCSPISGHRSVSWYQQTPGQGLQFLFEYFSETQRNKGNFPGRFSGRQFSNSRSEMNVSTLELGDSALYLCASSLEGAPNTEAFFGQGTRLTVV.